One T cell receptor (beta chain) is described in this entry. This record belongs to a study of blood T cell repertoires in COVID-19. Looking at the study overall: Sources were T cells, B-cell-depleted T cells, or PBMCs; the material itself was cDNA or gDNA.

Germline loops: CDR1 MDHEN, CDR2 SYDVKM. The CDR3 runs 13 residues. V lost 7 bases, J lost 4 bases, and 5 bases stayed unmatched. Data came from immunoSEQ multiplex PCR; TCRdb stores just in-frame clones and leaves some out. Here the sample spans about 250,000 clones, roughly 91% being singletons. V and J are TRBV28 and TRBJ1-2, with 8 bases matching TRBD1. This receptor was taken from a man aged 25 to 45 with acute or convalescent COVID-19. The sequenced sample consisted of peripheral blood. The CDR3 loop is CASISGGVYGYTF. CDR3 nucleotides: TGTGCCAGCATTTCAGGGGGCGTCTATGGCTACACCTTC.